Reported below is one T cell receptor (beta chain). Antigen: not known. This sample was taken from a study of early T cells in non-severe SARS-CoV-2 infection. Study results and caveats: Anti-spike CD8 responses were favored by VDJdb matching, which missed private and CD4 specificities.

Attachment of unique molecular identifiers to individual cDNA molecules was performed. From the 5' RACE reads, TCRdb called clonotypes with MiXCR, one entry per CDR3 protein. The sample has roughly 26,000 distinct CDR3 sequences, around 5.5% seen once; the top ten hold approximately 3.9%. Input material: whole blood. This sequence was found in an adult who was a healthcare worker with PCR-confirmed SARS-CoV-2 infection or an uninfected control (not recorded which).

The CDR3 nucleotides are TGTGCCAGCAGCTTAGCTTTGACTAGTACGATTCATGGCGAGCAGTACTTC. It specifies CASSLALTSTIHGEQYF. The chain has TRBV13 and TRBJ2-7; perhaps TRBD2 as D (6 bases). This CDR3 has 17 residues. Germline V gene lookup returns CDR1 PRHDT and CDR2 FYEKMQ (reference sequence). V was shortened by 1 base and J by 6 bases, with 22 bases between the two germline ends. Supplemented by reference TRBV13 and TRBJ2-7, the full variable domain reads AAGVIQSPRHLIKEKRETATLKCYPIPRHDTVYWYQQGPGQDPQFLISFYEKMQSDKGSIPDRFSAQQFSDYHSELNMSSLELGDSALYFCASSLALTSTIHGEQYFGPGTRLTVT.